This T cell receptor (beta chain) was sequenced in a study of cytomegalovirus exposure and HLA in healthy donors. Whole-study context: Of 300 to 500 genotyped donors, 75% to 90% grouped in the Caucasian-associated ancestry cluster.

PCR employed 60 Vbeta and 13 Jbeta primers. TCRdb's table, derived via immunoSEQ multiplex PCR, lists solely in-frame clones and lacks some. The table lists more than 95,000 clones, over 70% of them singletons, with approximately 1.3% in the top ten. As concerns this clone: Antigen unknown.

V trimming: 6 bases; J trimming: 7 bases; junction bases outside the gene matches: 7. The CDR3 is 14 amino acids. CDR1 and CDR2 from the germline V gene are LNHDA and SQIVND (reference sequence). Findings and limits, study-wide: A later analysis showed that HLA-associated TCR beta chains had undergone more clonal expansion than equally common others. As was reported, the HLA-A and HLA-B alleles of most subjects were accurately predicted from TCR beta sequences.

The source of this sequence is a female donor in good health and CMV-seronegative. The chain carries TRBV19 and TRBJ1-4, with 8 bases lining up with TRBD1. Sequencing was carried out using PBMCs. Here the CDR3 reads CASRETGGGEKLFF. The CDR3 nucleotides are TGTGCCAGTAGAGAAACAGGGGGGGGTGAAAAACTGTTTTTT.